This is a list of T cell receptor beta chains from one sample in a study of T-cell reconstitution after alpha-beta-depleted transplantation in children. Each CDR3 protein gets one entry after TCRdb re-called the PCR reads with MiXCR. The sample has 100,000 or so distinct CDR3 sequences; 7.5% to 9.5% are singletons. Sequences were derived from PBMCs, sampled before TCRalphabeta/CD19-depleted stem cell transplant. These receptors came from a boy aged 2 to 9 with acute lymphoblastic leukemia, due to receive a stem cell transplant. The CDR3 runs from the conserved cysteine through the conserved F or W. The D gene is left open where the match is weak. Size is stated for part of the rows, as once, few or many counts, or as a class when the clone is expanded.

TRBV5-1	TRBJ2-1	many	TRBD2	TGCGCCAGCAGCCCTCGACTAGCGGGACCCAATGAGCAGTTCTTC	CASSPRLAGPNEQFF
TRBV29-1	TRBJ2-4	many	-	TGCAGCGTTACTGGACGGGTAGGGACCAAAAACATTCAGTACTTC	CSVTGRVGTKNIQYF
TRBV20-1	TRBJ2-3	many	-	TGCAGTGCCCGTCACTGGGGCTTCGGGGCAGATACGCAGTATTTT	CSARHWGFGADTQYF
TRBV7-2	TRBJ2-7	few	-	TGTGCCAGCAGCTTAGCCCCGGCGGGGGCCTTCTACGAGCAGTACTTC	CASSLAPAGAFYEQYF
TRBV7-3	TRBJ1-1	-	TRBD1	TGTGCCAGCAGCTCCGGGACAGGGGTCTCTGAAGCTTTCTTT	CASSSGTGVSEAFF
TRBV6-4	TRBJ2-7	-	-	TGTGCCAGCACCTCGACAGGCCTTAGCTCCTACGAGCAGTACTTC	CASTSTGLSSYEQYF
TRBV20-1	TRBJ1-1	many	TRBD1	TGCAGTGCTAGACAGACAGGGATGGGGGAGAACCTCACTGAAGCTTTCTTT	CSARQTGMGENLTEAFF
TRBV6-5	TRBJ2-1	-	TRBD2	TGTGCCAGCAGGGGGGGGGGTAGCTCCTACAATGAGCAGTTCTTC	CASRGGGSSYNEQFF
TRBV25-1	TRBJ1-4	few	-	TGTGCCAGCAGTGGGACGTACCGTAATGAAAAACTGTTTTTT	CASSGTYRNEKLFF
TRBV4-2	TRBJ1-4	many	TRBD1	TGTGCCAGCAGCCAGGACCCCGCGGGACAGCATAATGAAAAACTGTTTTTT	CASSQDPAGQHNEKLFF
TRBV9	TRBJ2-1	few	TRBD2	TGTGCCAGCAGCGTAGACTATAGCGGGGGGACCTTTGAATACAATGAGCAGTTCTTC	CASSVDYSGGTFEYNEQFF
TRBV18	TRBJ2-2	few	TRBD1	TGTGCCAGCTCACCACCGGGACAGGGGACCGGGGAGCTGTTTTTT	CASSPPGQGTGELFF
TRBV20-1	TRBJ2-3	few	-	TGCAGTGCAGGACCCGCGGGGGCCTCGGATACGCAGTATTTT	CSAGPAGASDTQYF
TRBV29-1	TRBJ2-3	many	-	TGCAGCGTTGCCGGGACGATCACAGATACGCAGTATTTT	CSVAGTITDTQYF
TRBV5-4	TRBJ2-3	few	TRBD1	TGTGCCAGCAGCTCTTCGGACAGGGCCTTAACAGATACGCAGTATTTT	CASSSSDRALTDTQYF
TRBV7-2	TRBJ1-5	few	-	TGTGCCAGCAGCTTAGCGTCCGGGAGCCAGCCCCAGCATTTT	CASSLASGSQPQHF
TRBV7-9	TRBJ1-6	few	TRBD1	TGTGCCAGCAGTAACAGACCCGGGACAGAGAATTCACCCCTCCACTTT	CASSNRPGTENSPLHF
TRBV10-3	TRBJ2-5	many	-	TGTGCCATCAGTGGCAGTCGGTCCCAAGAGACCCAGTACTTC	CAISGSRSQETQYF
TRBV11-2	TRBJ1-6	few	-	TGTGCCAGCAGCTCCGACTGGGAGTCCCCTTATAGCTCCTATAATTCACCCCTCCACTTT	CASSSDWESPYSSYNSPLHF
TRBV12-3/TRBV12-4	TRBJ1-5	-	-	TGTGCCAGCAGTTTTAACAGCTATCAGCCCCAGCATTTT	CASSFNSYQPQHF
TRBV6-5	TRBJ1-1	many	TRBD1	TGTGCCAGCAGCCCCTCGGGACAGGGGGGGGGCACTGAAGCTTTCTTT	CASSPSGQGGGTEAFF
TRBV3-1	TRBJ2-1	many	-	TGTGCCAGCAGCATCCCCCCTGACAATGAGCAGTTCTTC	CASSIPPDNEQFF
TRBV20-1	TRBJ1-2	many	TRBD1	TGCAGTGCTAGTGACCAAGACAGGGCCTATGGCTACACCTTC	CSASDQDRAYGYTF
TRBV12-3/TRBV12-4	TRBJ2-1	many	-	TGTGCCAGCATGCTACCGGGACTTAACAAGAATGAGCAGTTCTTC	CASMLPGLNKNEQFF
TRBV6-1	TRBJ1-2	-	-	TGTGCCAGCAGTGAAGATAGGTTGGATGGCTACACCTTC	CASSEDRLDGYTF
TRBV12-3/TRBV12-4	TRBJ2-4	-	-	TGTGCCAGCAGCCCGACACAGGGAAGCATTCAGTACTTC	CASSPTQGSIQYF
TRBV5-1	TRBJ2-3	-	-	TGCGCCAGCAGCTTGGGGGACCCCCGGGGAGATACGCAGTATTTT	CASSLGDPRGDTQYF
TRBV14	TRBJ2-5	-	-	TGTGCCAGCAGCCCATCAGTGTACCAAGAGACCCAGTACTTC	CASSPSVYQETQYF
TRBV20-1	TRBJ1-6	many	-	TGCAGTGCTAGACCGGGACACTTAAATTCACCCCTCCACTTT	CSARPGHLNSPLHF
TRBV11-2	TRBJ2-5	-	TRBD2	TGTGCCAGCAGCCCGGGACTAGCGGGGCAGGAGACCCAGTACTTC	CASSPGLAGQETQYF
TRBV5-1	TRBJ1-2	-	TRBD1	TGCGCCAGCAGCTTGGAAGGACAGGCAGATGGCTACACCTTC	CASSLEGQADGYTF
TRBV7-2	TRBJ2-7	-	-	TGTGCCAGCAGCCCACAGGCCTACGAGCAGTACTTC	CASSPQAYEQYF
TRBV5-1	TRBJ1-6	many	TRBD1	TGCGCCAGCAGGACAGGGGATAATTCACCCCTCCACTTT	CASRTGDNSPLHF
TRBV5-6	TRBJ2-1	many	-	TGTGCCAGCAGCTTGGTCCTAGTGGGGGGAGGCAATGAGCAGTTCTTC	CASSLVLVGGGNEQFF
TRBV20-1	TRBJ1-1	many	-	TGCAGTGCTAGAGATATCACAGGGTGGACTGAAGCTTTCTTT	CSARDITGWTEAFF
TRBV5-6	TRBJ2-1	-	TRBD2	TGTGCCAGCAGCCTGGGTCTAGCGGATGAGCAGTTCTTC	CASSLGLADEQFF
TRBV27	TRBJ2-7	-	TRBD1	TGTGCCAGCAGTTTAGCAGGGGGCGTTAACGAGCAGTACTTC	CASSLAGGVNEQYF
TRBV5-1	TRBJ2-1	many	-	TGCGCCAGCAGCTTGGCCGGTGGGGTGAATGAGCAGTTCTTC	CASSLAGGVNEQFF
TRBV3-1	TRBJ2-7	-	TRBD1	TGTGCCAGCAGCCCCGGGACAGGGATCGGCGAGCAGTACTTC	CASSPGTGIGEQYF
TRBV4-2	TRBJ1-5	-	-	TGTGCCAGCAGCCAAGTGGGACAATATAGCAATCAGCCCCAGCATTTT	CASSQVGQYSNQPQHF
TRBV15	TRBJ1-6	many	-	TGTGCCACCAGCAGAGTGGGAGTAGGAAATTCACCCCTCCACTTT	CATSRVGVGNSPLHF
TRBV6-4	TRBJ2-1	many	TRBD2	TGTGCCAGCAGTGACGCGGGGGGCTCCTACAATGAGCAGTTCTTC	CASSDAGGSYNEQFF
TRBV5-6	TRBJ2-7	few	-	TGTGCCAGCAGCTCCAAGCCGGGCCTCGAGCAGTACTTC	CASSSKPGLEQYF
TRBV2	TRBJ2-5	-	-	TGTGCCAGCACCCACCGGAGGGGCGGGGAGACCCAGTACTTC	CASTHRRGGETQYF
TRBV5-1	TRBJ2-7	-	-	TGCGCCAGCAGCTTGGTGGCAGGCGGCTCCGCCTACGAGCAGTACTTC	CASSLVAGGSAYEQYF
TRBV5-1	TRBJ2-7	many	TRBD1	TGCGCCAGCAGCTTGGAGGGGCACAGGGGGGACGAGCAGTACTTC	CASSLEGHRGDEQYF
TRBV7-9	TRBJ1-1	few	-	TGTGCCAGCAGCTTAAACCCTCGTAGTGGGGGCACTGAAGCTTTCTTT	CASSLNPRSGGTEAFF
TRBV18	TRBJ2-5	-	-	TGTGCCAGCTCACCCTCCGGGACGAGAGGCGAGACCCAGTACTTC	CASSPSGTRGETQYF
TRBV5-1	TRBJ1-4	few	-	TGCGCCAGCAGCTTTTGGGGGGGCGCGAGTGAAAAACTGTTTTTT	CASSFWGGASEKLFF
TRBV9	TRBJ2-7	many	-	TGTGCCAGCAGCGCCAACTCCTACGAGCAGTACTTC	CASSANSYEQYF
TRBV6-1	TRBJ1-2	-	TRBD1	TGTGCCAGCAGGGAGGGGGCGCGGGACTATGGCTACACCTTC	CASREGARDYGYTF
TRBV11-2	TRBJ2-1	many	-	TGTGCCAGCAGCCCGGACTATCCCAATGAGCAGTTCTTC	CASSPDYPNEQFF